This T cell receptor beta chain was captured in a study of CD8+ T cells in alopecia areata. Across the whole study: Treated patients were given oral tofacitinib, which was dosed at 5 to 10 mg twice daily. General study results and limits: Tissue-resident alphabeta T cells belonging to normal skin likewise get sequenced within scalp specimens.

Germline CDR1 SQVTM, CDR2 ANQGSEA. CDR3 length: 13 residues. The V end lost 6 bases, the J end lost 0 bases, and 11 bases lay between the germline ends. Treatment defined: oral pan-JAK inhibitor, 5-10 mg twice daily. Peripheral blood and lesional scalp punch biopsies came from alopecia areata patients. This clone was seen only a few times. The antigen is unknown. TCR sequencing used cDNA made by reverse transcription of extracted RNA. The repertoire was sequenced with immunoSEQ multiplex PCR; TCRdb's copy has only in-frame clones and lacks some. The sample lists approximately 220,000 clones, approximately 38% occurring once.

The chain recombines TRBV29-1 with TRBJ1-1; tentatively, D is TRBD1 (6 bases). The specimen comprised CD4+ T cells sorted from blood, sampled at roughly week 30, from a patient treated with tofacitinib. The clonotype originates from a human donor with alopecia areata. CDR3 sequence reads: CSVGQPLNTEAFF. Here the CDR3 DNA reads TGCAGCGTCGGACAGCCCTTGAACACTGAAGCTTTCTTT. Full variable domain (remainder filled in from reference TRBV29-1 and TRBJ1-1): SAVISQKPSRDICQRGTSLTIQCQVDSQVTMMFWYRQQPGQSLTLIATANQGSEATYESGFVIDKFPISRPNLTFSTLTVSNMSPEDSSIYLCSVGQPLNTEAFFGQGTRLTVV.